This T cell receptor beta chain was captured in a study of response to subunit inactivated influenza vaccine (dated by TCRdb to the late 2010s). Background on the whole study: The study used deep quantitative T cell receptor repertoire profiling to track responses to a trivalent subunit inactivated influenza vaccine.

V sheds 1 base and J sheds 5 bases, leaving 8 bases between their ends. The CDR3, cysteine through phenylalanine, is 13 amino acids long. Only CDR3 DNA is held: 39 bases, read in frame from base 1. The germline V gene encodes CDR1 SGHTA and CDR2 FQGTGA. This clonotype was seen more than once but under ten times. The specificity of this receptor is unknown. It has no much larger one-base neighbor in the sample; base qualities were not kept. The method behind the library was RT-PCR. Sequencing used an Illumina HiSeq 2500. Through fastp at Q25 and MiXCR, TCRdb rebuilt clones from the public reads, retaining in-frame beta chains. Here each entry gathers all rows of one CDR3 protein and keeps the most common genes and DNA. In all, the sample holds about 160,000 distinct CDR3 sequences, and 9.5% to 12% of those were seen once. The ten largest clonotypes hold approximately 39% of the sample. Results and caveats for the whole study, not just this receptor: According to the authors, only a limited number of new T cells may be recruited by each seasonal influenza vaccination.

This chain joins TRBV7-3 to TRBJ2-5; the D gene is perhaps TRBD1, from 5 matching bases. The TCR originated in a man aged 50 to 69 who received an inactivated influenza vaccine. Donor details come from another sample of the same person, matched by shared clones. This material consisted of CD8+ T cells sorted from PBMCs, taken about 24 months after vaccination. The CDR3 loop reads CASSLNAGETQYF. The nucleotides are TGTGCCAGCAGCTTAAACGCAGGGGAGACCCAGTACTTC.